This section outlines one T cell receptor (beta chain) sequence together with its context. Different DNA sequences within this sample yield the same CDR3. The sample is drawn from a study of blood T cell repertoires in COVID-19. Across the whole study: COVID-19 samples collected from the United States, Italy and Spain covered acute and convalescent phases. PBMCs, B-cell-depleted T cells, or T cells provided the cDNA or gDNA that made up the material.

In the original workflow: Quantification of nucleated cells was approximated via reference gene primer amplification. Some clones are missing from TCRdb's copy, which holds only in-frame ones; the method was immunoSEQ multiplex PCR. V, J and clone size reflect that table, while D and trimming were determined from the DNA. The repertoire holds 70,000 or so clones, with about 83% as singletons. V lost 5 bases and J lost 6, with 15 bases in between. This CDR3 is 14 amino acids long. Germline lookup yields CDR1 SGHTA and CDR2 FQGNSA. This TCR came from a human donor in a cohort sampled during active COVID-19. The rearrangement uses TRBV7-2 and TRBJ2-3; maybe TRBD1 (6 bases). Sequencing was done on a sample of peripheral blood. The CDR3 DNA follows: TGTGCCAGCAGCCCCCAAGGAAGGGGGGATACGCAGTATTTT. The encoded protein is CASSPQGRGDTQYF.